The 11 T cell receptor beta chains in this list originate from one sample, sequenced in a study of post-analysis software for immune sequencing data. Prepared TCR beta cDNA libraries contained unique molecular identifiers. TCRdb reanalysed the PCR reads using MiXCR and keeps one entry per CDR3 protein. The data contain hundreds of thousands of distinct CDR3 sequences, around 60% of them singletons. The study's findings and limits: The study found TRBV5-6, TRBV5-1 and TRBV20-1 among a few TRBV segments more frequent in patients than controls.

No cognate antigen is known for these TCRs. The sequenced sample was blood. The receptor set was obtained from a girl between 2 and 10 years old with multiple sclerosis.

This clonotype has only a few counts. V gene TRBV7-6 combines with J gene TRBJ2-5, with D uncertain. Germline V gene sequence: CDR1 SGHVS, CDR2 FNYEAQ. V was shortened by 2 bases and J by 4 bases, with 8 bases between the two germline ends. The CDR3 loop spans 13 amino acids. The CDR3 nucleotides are TGTGCCAGCAGCTTATCTTTACGAGAGACCCAGTACTTC. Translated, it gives CASSLSLRETQYF.

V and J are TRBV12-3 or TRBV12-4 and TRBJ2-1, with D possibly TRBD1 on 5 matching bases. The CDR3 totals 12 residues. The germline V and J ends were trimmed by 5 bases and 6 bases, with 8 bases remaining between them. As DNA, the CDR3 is TGTGCCAGCAGTCAGGGATTCAATGAGCAGTTCTTC. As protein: CASSQGFNEQFF.

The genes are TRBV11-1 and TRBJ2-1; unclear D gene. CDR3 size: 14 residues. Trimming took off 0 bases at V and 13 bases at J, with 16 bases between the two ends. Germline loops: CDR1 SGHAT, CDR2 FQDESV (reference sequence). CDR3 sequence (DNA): TGTGCCAGCAGCTTAGCGCTGGTCCAAGAGACCCAGTTCTTC. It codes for CASSLALVQETQFF.

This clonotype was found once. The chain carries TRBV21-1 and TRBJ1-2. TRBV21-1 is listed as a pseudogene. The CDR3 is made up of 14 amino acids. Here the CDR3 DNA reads TGTGCCAGCAGCAAAGCGGGCGAGAACTATGGCTACACCTTC. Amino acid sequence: CASSKAGENYGYTF.

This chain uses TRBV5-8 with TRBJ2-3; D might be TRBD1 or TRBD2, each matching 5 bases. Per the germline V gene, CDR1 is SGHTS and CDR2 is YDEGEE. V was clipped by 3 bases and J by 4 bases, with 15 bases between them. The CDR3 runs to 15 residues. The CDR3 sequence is CASSWGSTGSDTQYF. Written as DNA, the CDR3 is TGTGCCAGCAGCTGGGGGTCAACGGGGTCAGATACGCAGTATTTT.

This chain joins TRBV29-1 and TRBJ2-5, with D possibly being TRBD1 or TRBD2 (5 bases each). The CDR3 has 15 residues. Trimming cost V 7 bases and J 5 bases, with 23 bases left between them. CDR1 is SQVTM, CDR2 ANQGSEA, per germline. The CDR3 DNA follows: TGCAGCGCTGTAGCTGAGGGACGGGTCTGGGAGACCCAGTACTTC. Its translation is CSAVAEGRVWETQYF.

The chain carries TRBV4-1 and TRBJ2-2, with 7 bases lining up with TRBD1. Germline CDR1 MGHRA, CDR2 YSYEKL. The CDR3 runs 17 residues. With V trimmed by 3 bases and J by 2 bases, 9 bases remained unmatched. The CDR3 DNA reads TGCGCCAGCAGCCAGATCAGAGGGGGCTTAAACACCGGGGAGCTGTTTTTT. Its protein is CASSQIRGGLNTGELFF.

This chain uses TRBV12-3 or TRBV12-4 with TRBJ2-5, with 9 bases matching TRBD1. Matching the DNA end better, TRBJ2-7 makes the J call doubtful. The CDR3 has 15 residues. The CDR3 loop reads CASSVTGGGLYEQYF. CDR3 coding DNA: TGTGCCAGCAGCGTTACAGGGGGCGGTCTGTACGAGCAGTACTTC.

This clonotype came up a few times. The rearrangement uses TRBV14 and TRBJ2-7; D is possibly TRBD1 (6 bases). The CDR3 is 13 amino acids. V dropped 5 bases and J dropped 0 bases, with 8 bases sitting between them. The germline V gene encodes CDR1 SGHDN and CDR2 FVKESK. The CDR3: CASSGGSSYEQYF. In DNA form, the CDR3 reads TGTGCCAGCAGCGGGGGCTCCTCCTACGAGCAGTACTTC.

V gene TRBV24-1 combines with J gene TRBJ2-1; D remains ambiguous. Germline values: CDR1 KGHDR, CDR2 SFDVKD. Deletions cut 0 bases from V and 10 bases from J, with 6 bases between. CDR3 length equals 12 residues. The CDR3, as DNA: TGTGCCACCAGTGATTTGACGGACGAGCAGTTCTTC. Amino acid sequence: CATSDLTDEQFF.

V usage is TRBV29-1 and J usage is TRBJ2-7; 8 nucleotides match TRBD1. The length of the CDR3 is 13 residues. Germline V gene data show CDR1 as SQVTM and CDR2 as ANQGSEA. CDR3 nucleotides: TGCAGAGAGGACAGGGCCCTTTCCTACGAGCAGTACTTC. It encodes CREDRALSYEQYF.